Below are 25 T cell receptor beta chains sequenced from a single sample in a study of blood T cells in healthy people across ages. A second PCR, run for roughly 6 to 11 cycles, used a sample-barcoded 5' primer plus a J-beta primer mix. One entry per CDR3 protein results from TCRdb running MiXCR on the 5' RACE reads. The table lists 270,000 or so distinct CDR3 sequences, 25% to 30% of them singletons. The sequencing input was blood. Every receptor here comes from a woman in her seventies in good health.

The chain joins TRBV24-1 to TRBJ2-5; a weak D match, TRBD2 (6 bases). Looked up from germline, CDR1 is KGHDR and CDR2 is SFDVKD. The CDR3 has 12 residues. V dropped 9 bases and J dropped 2 bases, with 9 bases sitting between them. CDR3 sequence: CATRDSQETQYF. The DNA of the CDR3 is TGTGCCACCCGGGACTCACAAGAGACCCAGTACTTC.

This clonotype appeared a few times. CDR3 residues: CASSEKTQNTEAFF. In nucleotides, the CDR3 is TGTGCCAGCAGTGAAAAGACACAGAACACTGAAGCTTTCTTT. This sequence joins TRBV6-1 and TRBJ1-1; D gene ambiguous. CDR3 size: 14 residues. Trimming removed 2 bases from V and 1 base from J, with 8 bases in between. The germline CDR1 and CDR2 sequences are MNHNS and SASEGT.

This clonotype was seen more than once but under ten times. The V call is TRBV7-3, the J call TRBJ2-2, with D maybe TRBD2 (6 bases). Germline V gene sequence: CDR1 SGHTA, CDR2 FQGTGA. The CDR3 runs to 17 residues. The V gene lost 1 base and the J gene lost 0 bases, with 12 bases spanning the gap. CDR3 amino acids: CASSLSPPGANTGELFF. CDR3 nucleotides: TGTGCCAGCAGCTTAAGCCCCCCGGGGGCGAACACCGGGGAGCTGTTTTTT.

CDR3: CSVDTRDRGTREQYF. CDR3 DNA sequence: TGCAGCGTTGACACAAGGGACAGGGGCACGCGCGAGCAGTACTTC. This sequence joins TRBV29-1 and TRBJ2-7, with 10 positions matching TRBD1. V lost 3 bases, J lost 6 bases, and 11 bases stayed unmatched. In germline, CDR1 is SQVTM, CDR2 ANQGSEA. This CDR3 comprises 15 residues.

As for this clonotype: As the CDR3 is not closed by the conserved phenylalanine or tryptophan, this likely results from a read error. CDR3 nucleotides: TGCAGTGCTAACAGGGGGTACAATCAGCCCCAGCATCTT. Translating gives CSANRGYNQPQHL. The chain carries TRBV20-1 and TRBJ1-5; 8 bases are a match to TRBD1. The junction had 2 bases not matched to a gene; V was cut back by 4 bases and J by 3 bases. The germline gives CDR1 DFQATT, CDR2 SNEGSKA (reference sequence). The CDR3 contains 13 residues.

The table lists this clonotype with many counts. This chain links TRBV28 with TRBJ1-6, with D maybe TRBD1 (5 bases). Between the trimmed V and J ends, which lost 7 bases and 9 bases, there was a span of 13 bases. CDR3 length: 13 residues. Germline CDR1 and CDR2: MDHEN and SYDVKM. DNA for the CDR3: TGTGCCAGCACTCCGGGACGAAGTTCACCCCTCCACTTT. Translation gives CASTPGRSSPLHF.

The chain uses TRBV6-2 or TRBV6-3 and TRBJ1-4; 8 bases align to TRBD1. This CDR3 region has 17 residues. Germline-derived CDR1 and CDR2 are MNHEY and SVGEGT. V lost 7 bases to trimming and J lost 0 bases; unmatched junction nucleotides: 10. For the CDR3, the DNA is TGTGCCAGCAATGGACAGGGTCCCCGTGCAACTAATGAAAAACTGTTTTTT. It specifies CASNGQGPRATNEKLFF.

This clonotype was detected only a few times. The chain combines TRBV20-1 with TRBJ2-5; 15 nucleotides align to TRBD2. Germline loops: CDR1 DFQATT, CDR2 SNEGSKA (reference sequence). The junction had 12 bases not matched to a gene; V was cut back by 6 bases and J by 7 bases. This CDR3 region has 16 residues. CDR3 sequence: CSAPGLAGGLDGTQYF. In nucleotides, the CDR3 is TGCAGTGCCCCTGGACTAGCGGGAGGGCTTGACGGGACCCAGTACTTC.

This clonotype was observed a handful of times. V usage is TRBV19 and J usage is TRBJ1-5; a possible D gene is TRBD1 (6 bases). Germline-derived CDR1 and CDR2 are LNHDA and SQIVND (reference sequence). The germline V and J ends were trimmed by 7 bases and 3 bases, with 16 bases remaining between them. The CDR3 spans 15 residues. In DNA form, the CDR3 reads TGTGCCAGTACCCAGGGGCAAGCCGACAATCAGCCCCAGCATTTT. Translating gives CASTQGQADNQPQHF.

In the case of this clonotype: A read error may produce the germline difference seen at one junction end. The chain couples TRBV29-1 to TRBJ2-5; D tentatively reads TRBD1 or TRBD2 (5 bases each). Per germline, CDR1 SQVTM and CDR2 ANQGSEA. This CDR3 is built from 16 residues. CDR3 loop: CCVQIGAGLDQETQYF. CDR3 DNA: TGCTGCGTCCAAATCGGGGCAGGGTTGGACCAAGAGACCCAGTACTTC.

Only one count was recorded for this clonotype. V usage is TRBV20-1 and J usage is TRBJ2-7; the D is unclear. The CDR3 extends over 16 amino acids. In germline, CDR1 is DFQATT, CDR2 SNEGSKA (reference sequence). Trimming pared 6 bases from V and 0 bases from J, leaving 21 bases between. CDR3 loop: CSAGRPGRFSSYEQYF. In nucleotides, the CDR3 is TGCAGTGCCGGTCGACCCGGGCGATTTTCCTCCTACGAGCAGTACTTC.

The rearrangement uses TRBV28 and TRBJ1-1; maybe TRBD1 (5 bases). CDR3 length: 12 residues. Germline CDR1 reads MDHEN; CDR2 reads SYDVKM. With 1 base removed from V and 10 bases from J, the gap between germline ends came to 10 bases. The CDR3 sequence is CASSLSGWGAFF. The CDR3 nucleotides read TGTGCCAGCAGTTTATCAGGGTGGGGAGCTTTCTTT.

This clonotype has a handful of counts. CDR3 in DNA: TGTGCCAGTGGGGGAATAGGGGGGCAGCCCCAGCATTTT. This sequence encodes CASGGIGGQPQHF. The chain combines TRBV19 with TRBJ1-5, with D possibly matching TRBD1 (6 bases). The CDR3 covers 13 residues. CDR1 is LNHDA, CDR2 SQIVND, per germline (reference sequence). Trimming pared 8 bases from V and 7 bases from J, leaving 15 bases between.

This chain uses TRBV12-3 or TRBV12-4 with TRBJ2-5; D is ambiguous. The CDR3 sequence is 11 residues long. V was trimmed by 5 bases and J by 5 bases, leaving 6 bases between them. As DNA, the CDR3 is TGTGCCAGCAGTGGTTCGGAGACCCAGTACTTC. This gives the protein CASSGSETQYF.

This clonotype was counted many times. The CDR3, as DNA: TGTGCCAGCAGTGACGCTACGGGTTTCGAAAAACTGTTTTTT. Protein sequence: CASSDATGFEKLFF. The chain couples TRBV6-1 to TRBJ1-4, with D unresolved. CDR3 length equals 14 residues. V was clipped by 3 bases and J by 8 bases, with 13 bases between them. Germline-derived CDR1 and CDR2 are MNHNS and SASEGT.

This chain uses TRBV29-1 with TRBJ1-1, with 8 bases aligning to TRBD1. CDR3 size: 12 residues. CDR1 and CDR2 (germline): SQVTM, ANQGSEA. Trimming at V came to 6 bases and at J to 4 bases, leaving 4 bases not matched to a gene. The chain's CDR3 is CSVGGQGTEAFF. The CDR3 nucleotides are TGCAGCGTCGGAGGACAGGGCACTGAAGCTTTCTTT. Together with reference TRBV29-1 and TRBJ1-1, the CDR3 gives the full variable domain: SAVISQKPSRDICQRGTSLTIQCQVDSQVTMMFWYRQQPGQSLTLIATANQGSEATYESGFVIDKFPISRPNLTFSTLTVSNMSPEDSSIYLCSVGGQGTEAFFGQGTRLTVV.

The rearrangement links TRBV3-1 to TRBJ2-4; 8 positions agree with TRBD2. The CDR3 spans 16 residues. Germline trimming cut 2 bases from V and 3 bases from J; bases unmatched to any gene: 6. Germline V lookup: CDR1 LGHDT, CDR2 YNNKEL (reference sequence). The CDR3 is CASSQRDRGGKNIQYF. CDR3 DNA: TGTGCCAGCAGCCAACGTGACCGGGGGGGCAAAAACATTCAGTACTTC.

This chain links TRBV6-6 with TRBJ2-7; 7 bases are shared with TRBD2. Trimming at V came to 2 bases and at J to 6 bases, leaving 7 bases not matched to a gene. The CDR3 is made up of 14 amino acids. The germline V gene has CDR1 MNHNY and CDR2 SVGAGI (reference sequence). CDR3 loop: CASSYKSGTVEQYF. The DNA of the CDR3 is TGTGCCAGCAGTTACAAGAGCGGGACCGTCGAGCAGTACTTC.

This clonotype was counted only a few times. At one end, the junction sequence differs from germline, possibly due to a read error. The chain joins TRBV29-1 to TRBJ2-7; TRBD2 matches at 7 bases. Germline-derived CDR1 and CDR2 are SQVTM and ANQGSEA. The CDR3 spans 12 residues. The CDR3 nucleotides are TGCAGCGTCGGGACTACCATCTACGAGCAGCACTTC. The encoded protein is CSVGTTIYEQHF.

A few counts support this clonotype. This chain connects TRBV18 to TRBJ2-3; TRBD2 matches at 9 bases. This CDR3 region has 15 residues. CDR1 and CDR2 (germline): KGHSH, LQKENI. The ends lost 4 bases at V and 5 bases at J; junction bases unmatched: 7. The CDR3 reads CASSRVAGAVDTQYF. CDR3 DNA: TGTGCCAGCTCACGAGTAGCGGGAGCCGTAGATACGCAGTATTTT.

The chain is built from TRBV12-3 or TRBV12-4 and TRBJ1-5; D may be TRBD1 (6 bases). This CDR3 spans 14 amino acids. V was trimmed by 6 bases and J by 1 base, leaving 10 bases between them. The CDR3: CASRPGQSNQPQHF. The CDR3 DNA follows: TGTGCCAGCAGACCTGGACAGAGCAATCAGCCCCAGCATTTT.

The rearrangement links TRBV2 to TRBJ2-5; 14 bases map to TRBD2. This CDR3 region has 16 residues. The V segment lost 3 bases and the J segment 5 bases; nucleotides outside the gene matches: 5. Germline-derived CDR1 and CDR2 are SNHLY and FYNNEI. The CDR3 DNA sequence: TGTGCCAGCAGTGACCGAGGGACTAGCGGGAGTGAGACCCAGTACTTC. This sequence encodes CASSDRGTSGSETQYF.

The chain has TRBV7-9 and TRBJ2-3, with D hard to call. Germline V gene sequence: CDR1 SEHNR, CDR2 FQNEAQ (reference sequence). V was clipped by 4 bases and J by 2 bases, with 10 bases between them. CDR3 length: 14 amino acids. This CDR3 reads CASSSGHATDTQYF. Written as DNA, the CDR3 is TGTGCCAGCAGCTCGGGCCATGCCACAGATACGCAGTATTTT.

This clonotype occurred a few times. This may be a read error: a much more frequent sequence differs by one nucleotide. The rearrangement uses TRBV25-1 and TRBJ2-2; a possible D gene is TRBD2 (5 bases). The CDR3 runs to 16 residues. In germline, CDR1 is MGHDK, CDR2 SYGVNS. The CDR3, as DNA: TGTACCAGCAGTGACACTCGGGGTCGGAACACCGGGGAGCTGTTTTTT. The encoded protein is CTSSDTRGRNTGELFF.

This clonotype was seen ten or more times. This sequence joins TRBV14 and TRBJ2-3; no clear D gene. The CDR3 contains 11 residues. Trimming left V 4 bases short and J 5 bases short, with 4 bases between. The germline V gene encodes CDR1 SGHDN and CDR2 FVKESK. The CDR3 loop reads CASSLIDTQYF. The CDR3 bases are TGTGCCAGCAGCCTCATAGATACGCAGTATTTT.